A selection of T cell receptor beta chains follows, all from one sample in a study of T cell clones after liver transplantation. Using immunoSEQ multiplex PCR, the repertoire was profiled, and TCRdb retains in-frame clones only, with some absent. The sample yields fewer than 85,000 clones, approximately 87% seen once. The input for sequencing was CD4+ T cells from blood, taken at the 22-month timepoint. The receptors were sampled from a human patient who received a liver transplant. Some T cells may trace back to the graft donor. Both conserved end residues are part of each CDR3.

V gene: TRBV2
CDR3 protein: CASIAVRLTGWYQETQYF

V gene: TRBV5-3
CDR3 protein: CARRLDQAKNIQYF

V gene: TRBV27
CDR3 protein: CASSNGGRGNEQYF

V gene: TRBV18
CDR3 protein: CASSPAGQETQYF

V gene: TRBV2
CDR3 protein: CASSVGSTGELFF

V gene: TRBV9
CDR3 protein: CASSVGTGISGEQFF

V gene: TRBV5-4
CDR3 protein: CASSLGADLADTQYF

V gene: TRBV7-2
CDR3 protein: CASSPVANTGELFF

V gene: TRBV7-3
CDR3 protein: CASSLSSAGVTDTQYF

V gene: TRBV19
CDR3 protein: CASSTQTGPYEQYF

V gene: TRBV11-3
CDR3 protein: CASSLGINEQFF

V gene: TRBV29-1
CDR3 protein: CSVELPGVTEAFF

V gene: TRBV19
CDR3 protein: CATRLEGANYEQFF

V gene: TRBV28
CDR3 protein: CATRTQRRLYEQYF

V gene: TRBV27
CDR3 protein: CASRRGASVYSNEQFF

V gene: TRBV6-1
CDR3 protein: CASGTSGNTIYF

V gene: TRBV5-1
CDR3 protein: CASSFLGQENTEAFF

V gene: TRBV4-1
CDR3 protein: CASSQDEARYEQYF

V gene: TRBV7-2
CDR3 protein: CASSLGLNQPQHF

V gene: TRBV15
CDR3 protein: CATSRGGAEGGYTF

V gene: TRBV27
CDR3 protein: CASSLWEGRTEAFF

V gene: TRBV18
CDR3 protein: CASSPSNSPLHF

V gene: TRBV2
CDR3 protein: CASSEWKGDTQYF

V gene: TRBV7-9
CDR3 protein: CASSLSGTGAHEQYF

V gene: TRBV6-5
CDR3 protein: CASSPSNANTGELFF

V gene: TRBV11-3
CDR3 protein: CASSLAQGVDTQYF

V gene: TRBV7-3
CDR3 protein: CASSSGTGMDEQFF

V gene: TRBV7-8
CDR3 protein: CASSLHTSGVSYEQYF

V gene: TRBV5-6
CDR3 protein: CASSLVQGDSPLHF

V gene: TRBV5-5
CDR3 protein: CASSLVLAAGTQYF

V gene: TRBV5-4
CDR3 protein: CASSSAKGRTNEKLFF

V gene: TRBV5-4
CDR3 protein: CASSRSGATNEKLFF

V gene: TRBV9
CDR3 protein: CASSVEPEGTEAFF

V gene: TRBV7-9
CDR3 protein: CASSQMSYEQYF

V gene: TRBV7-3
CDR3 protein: CASSPTSGAYNEQFF

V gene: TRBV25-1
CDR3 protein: CASSITRLATNEKLFF

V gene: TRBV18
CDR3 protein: CASSPGAGRGVMYEQYF

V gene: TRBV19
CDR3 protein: CASSVDKGGNQPQHF

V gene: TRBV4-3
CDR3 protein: CASSQDLAAQGGANVLTF

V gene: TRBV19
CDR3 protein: CATPVEQGAFGTNEKLFF

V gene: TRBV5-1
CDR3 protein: CASSPRTSGTTDTQYF

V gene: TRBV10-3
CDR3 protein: CAMGLAENTGELFF

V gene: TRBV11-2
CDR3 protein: CASSLGQDQETQYF

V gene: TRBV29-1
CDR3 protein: CSAGGTGARETQYF

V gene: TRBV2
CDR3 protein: CASTRRGLTSPETQYF

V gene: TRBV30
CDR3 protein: CAWSGTSGRIQDTQYF

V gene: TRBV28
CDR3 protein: CASSPPRQGLTDTQYF

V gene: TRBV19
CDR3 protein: CATHSDRANQPQHF

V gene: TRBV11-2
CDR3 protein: CASRTVGRSYEQYF

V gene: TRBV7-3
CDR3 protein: CASSLNWGGYNEQFF

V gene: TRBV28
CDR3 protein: CASSRRQGADQPQHF

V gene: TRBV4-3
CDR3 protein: CASSQDTGLILADTQYF

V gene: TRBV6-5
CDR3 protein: CASSPPWGETQYF

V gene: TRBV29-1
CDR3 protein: CSVELTGGSYEQYF

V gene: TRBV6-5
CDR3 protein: CASSIRDRGGETQYF